This T cell receptor (beta chain) came from a study of tumour-infiltrating T cells in Burkitt lymphoma. Study at large: Survival, overall and progression-free, tracked with productive clonality.

Produced via immunoSEQ multiplex PCR; TCRdb's table is partial and in-frame only. Of about 4,900 clones listed, roughly 10% are singletons. With 4 bases removed from V and 0 bases from J, the gap between germline ends came to 11 bases. The CDR3 runs 15 residues. Germline V gene data show CDR1 as MRHNA and CDR2 as SNTAGT. This TCR was recovered from a human donor with diffuse large B-cell lymphoma. The chain recombines TRBV6-4 with TRBJ2-3; D gene uncertain. The sequencing sample was made of tumor tissue. The CDR3 region is CASSGEWSSTDTQYF. The CDR3 nucleotides read TGTGCCAGCAGTGGAGAATGGTCTAGCACAGATACGCAGTATTTT.